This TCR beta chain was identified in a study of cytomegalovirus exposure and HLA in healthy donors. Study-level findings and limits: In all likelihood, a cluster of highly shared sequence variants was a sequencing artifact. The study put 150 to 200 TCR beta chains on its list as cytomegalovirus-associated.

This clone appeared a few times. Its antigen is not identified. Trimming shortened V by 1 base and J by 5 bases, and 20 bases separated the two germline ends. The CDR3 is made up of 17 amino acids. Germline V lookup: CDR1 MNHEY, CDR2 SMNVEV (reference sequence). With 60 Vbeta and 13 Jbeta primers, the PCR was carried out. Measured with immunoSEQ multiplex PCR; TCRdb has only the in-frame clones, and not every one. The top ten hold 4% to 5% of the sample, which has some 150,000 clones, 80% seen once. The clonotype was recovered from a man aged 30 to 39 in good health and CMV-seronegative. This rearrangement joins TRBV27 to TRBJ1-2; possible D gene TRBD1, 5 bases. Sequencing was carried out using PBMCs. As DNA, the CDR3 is TGTGCCAGCAGTTTATATTCACAGGTCGCCCTCCGGTATGGCTACACCTTC. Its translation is CASSLYSQVALRYGYTF.